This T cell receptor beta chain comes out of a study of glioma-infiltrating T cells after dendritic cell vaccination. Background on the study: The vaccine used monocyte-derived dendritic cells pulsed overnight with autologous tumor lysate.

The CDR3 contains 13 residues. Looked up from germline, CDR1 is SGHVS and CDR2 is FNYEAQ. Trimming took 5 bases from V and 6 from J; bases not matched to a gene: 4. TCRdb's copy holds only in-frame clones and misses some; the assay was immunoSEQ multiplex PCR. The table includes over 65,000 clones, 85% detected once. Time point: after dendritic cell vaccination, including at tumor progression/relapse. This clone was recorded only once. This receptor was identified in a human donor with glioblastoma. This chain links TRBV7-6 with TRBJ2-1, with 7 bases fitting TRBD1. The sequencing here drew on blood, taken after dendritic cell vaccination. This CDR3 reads CASSRDRPNEQFF. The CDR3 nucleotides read TGTGCCAGCAGCCGGGACAGACCCAATGAGCAGTTCTTC.